The subject of this entry is one T cell receptor (beta chain). The record originates from a study of blood T cell repertoires in COVID-19. Assay used: immunoSEQ multiplex PCR; TCRdb lists only in-frame clones, some missing. The sample lists 75,000 to 90,000 clones, roughly 89% occurring once. The CDR3 is 12 amino acids. V lost 6 bases to trimming and J lost 1 base, with 5 bases between them. The germline gives CDR1 SNHLY, CDR2 FYNNEI. The chain recombines TRBV2 with TRBJ2-3; D unclear. The source is a human donor in a cohort sampled during active COVID-19. Material for sequencing was peripheral blood. CDR3 sequence: CASSTRTDTQYF. The CDR3 nucleotides read TGTGCCAGCAGCACTCGCACAGATACGCAGTATTTT.